This TCR beta chain was captured in a study of blood T cell repertoires in COVID-19. About the study: Samples of COVID-19 (acute and convalescent) were obtained from the United States, Italy and Spain.

The repertoire was sequenced with immunoSEQ multiplex PCR; TCRdb's copy has only in-frame clones and lacks some. Of approximately 180,000 clones in the sample, about 90% are singletons; the top ten hold 2% to 3%. Trimming took 1 base from V and 0 from J; bases not matched to a gene: 4. This CDR3 is built from 17 residues. Germline loops: CDR1 MGHRA, CDR2 YSYEKL. Sequencing input: peripheral blood. The source is a man aged 40-49 years with active or convalescent COVID-19. The J gene is TRBJ1-5, the V gene TRBV4-1, with 9 bases identical to TRBD1. CDR3 nucleotides: TGCGCCAGCAGCCAAGCCGGGACAGGGATTAGCAATCAGCCCCAGCATTTT. Its translation is CASSQAGTGISNQPQHF.